This TCR beta chain was recorded in a study of shared clonotypes between healthy human individuals. CDR3 size: 18 residues. V lost 0 bases, J lost 0 bases, and 4 bases stayed unmatched. The V gene's germline CDR1 is SGHNT and CDR2 YYREEE (reference sequence). As to this clone: Its antigen is as yet unknown.

Profiling relied on immunoSEQ multiplex PCR, and the TCRdb table lists in-frame clones only, not all of them. The repertoire includes 2 million to 2.5 million clones, approximately 96% of them detected once, and roughly 0.13% sits in the top ten. Study-level results: The study's rarefaction showed incomplete sorted-subset sequencing despite large depth.

Sequencing input: naive CD4+ T cells sorted from blood. The subset was: CD45RA+ positively selected. The genes are TRBV5-4 and TRBJ2-6; 9 nucleotides align to TRBD1. This receptor was obtained from a young man in good health. CDR3 nucleotide sequence: TGTGCCAGCAGCTTGGATGGGACAGGGACCTCTGGGGCCAACGTCCTGACTTTC. This codes for CASSLDGTGTSGANVLTF. The full variable domain, its missing parts supplied by reference TRBV5-4 and TRBJ2-6, is ETGVTQSPTHLIKTRGQQVTLRCSSQSGHNTVSWYQQALGQGPQFIFQYYREEENGRGNFPPRFSGLQFPNYSSELNVNALELDDSALYLCASSLDGTGTSGANVLTFGAGSRLTVL.